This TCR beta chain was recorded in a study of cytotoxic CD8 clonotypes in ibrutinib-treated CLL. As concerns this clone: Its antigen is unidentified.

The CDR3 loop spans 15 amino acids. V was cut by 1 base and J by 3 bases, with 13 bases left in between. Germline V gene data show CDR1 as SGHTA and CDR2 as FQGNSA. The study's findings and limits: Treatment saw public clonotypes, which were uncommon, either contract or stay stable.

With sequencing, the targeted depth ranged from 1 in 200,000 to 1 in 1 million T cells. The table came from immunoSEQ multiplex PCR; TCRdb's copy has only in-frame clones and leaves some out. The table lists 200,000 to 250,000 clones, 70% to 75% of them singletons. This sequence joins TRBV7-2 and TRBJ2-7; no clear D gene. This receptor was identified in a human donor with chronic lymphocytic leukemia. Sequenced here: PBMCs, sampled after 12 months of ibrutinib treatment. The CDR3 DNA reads TGTGCCAGCAGCTTAGAATCTTCCCCGTACTACGAGCAGTACTTC. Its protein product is CASSLESSPYYEQYF.